One and the same sample provided the 6 T cell receptor beta chains below, sequenced in a study of cytomegalovirus exposure and HLA in healthy donors. This PCR relied on a set of 60 Vbeta primers and 13 Jbeta primers. Using immunoSEQ multiplex PCR, the repertoire was profiled, and TCRdb retains in-frame clones only, with some absent. This table holds around 230,000 clones, over 80% found once. The material sequenced was PBMCs. The receptors derive from a man in his forties in good health and CMV-seropositive.

V is TRBV14 and J is TRBJ2-7, with 9 bases fitting TRBD2. This CDR3 is 13 amino acids long. The germline V gene encodes CDR1 SGHDN and CDR2 FVKESK. The J segment lost 6 bases and the V segment lost 5 bases, leaving 5 bases of the junction unmatched. The CDR3 nucleotides are TGTGCCAGCAGCGGCGGGGGGGGGATCGAGCAGTACTTC. Protein sequence: CASSGGGGIEQYF.

The rearrangement links TRBV6-5 to TRBJ2-7, with 8 bases matching TRBD2. Looked up from germline, CDR1 is MNHEY and CDR2 is SVGAGI. V trimming: 0 bases; J trimming: 2 bases; junction bases outside the gene matches: 6. CDR3 size: 16 residues. CDR3 DNA: TGTGCCAGCAGTTACTCGAGTAGCGGGATTACCTACGAGCAGTACTTC. This encodes CASSYSSSGITYEQYF.

This sequence joins TRBV15 and TRBJ1-2; D remains unclear. The V and J ends lost 0 bases and 8 bases respectively, with 16 bases between them. CDR1 is LNHNV, CDR2 YYDKDF, per germline (reference sequence). There are 15 residues in the CDR3. CDR3 bases: TGTGCCACCAGCAGAGATCGGGAACCGACTAGGGGCTACACCTTC. Amino acid sequence: CATSRDREPTRGYTF.

This rearrangement joins TRBV15 to TRBJ1-2, with a weak D call TRBD1 (6 bases). Between the trimmed V and J ends, which lost 1 base and 4 bases, there was a span of 13 bases. Germline V gene sequence: CDR1 LNHNV, CDR2 YYDKDF (reference sequence). This CDR3 has 15 amino acids. CDR3 amino acids: CATSRGADSTYGYTF. In nucleotides, the CDR3 is TGTGCCACCAGCAGAGGAGCGGACAGCACCTATGGCTACACCTTC.

The chain employs TRBV30 and TRBJ2-7; D may be TRBD1 (6 bases). The CDR3 runs 14 residues. Germline CDR1 GTSNPN, CDR2 SVGIG (reference sequence). The V gene lost 3 bases and the J gene lost 4 bases, with 16 bases spanning the gap. The CDR3 spells CAWSAGTPEYEQYF. The CDR3 DNA is TGTGCCTGGAGCGCCGGGACACCCGAATACGAGCAGTACTTC.

The V call is TRBV5-4, the J call TRBJ1-4; TRBD1 matches at 7 bases. There are 14 residues in the CDR3. The ends lost 4 bases at V and 7 bases at J; junction bases unmatched: 7. The germline V gene has CDR1 SGHNT and CDR2 YYREEE (reference sequence). CDR3 protein: CASSQQQGSEKLFF. CDR3 in DNA: TGTGCCAGCAGCCAGCAACAGGGGTCTGAAAAACTGTTTTTT.